These 15 T cell receptor beta chains came from one sample sequenced in a study of CDR3 diversity in severe acne. One entry per CDR3 protein results from TCRdb running MiXCR on the PCR reads. The sample yields fewer than 100,000 distinct CDR3 sequences, 45% to 55% seen once. What was sequenced was blood. All receptors come from a male donor in good health, without acne.

This clonotype was counted a single time. The chain has TRBV24-1 and TRBJ1-2; TRBD1 aligns across 11 bases. V gave up 2 bases and J gave up 5 bases; unmatched junction bases: 6. The CDR3 covers 16 residues. CDR1 is KGHDR, CDR2 SFDVKD, per germline. CDR3 sequence: CATSDSGTGGKYGYTF. The CDR3 nucleotides are TGTGCCACCAGTGATTCCGGGACAGGGGGGAAGTATGGCTACACCTTC.

This clonotype was found a few times. This chain links TRBV11-3 with TRBJ2-7; D perhaps matches TRBD2 (6 bases). V was clipped by 4 bases and J by 4 bases, with 20 bases between them. CDR3 length: 16 amino acids. Looked up from germline, CDR1 is SGHNT and CDR2 is YENEEA. The CDR3 DNA follows: TGTGCCAGCAGCTCCCGGACCTTAGCGGAGGGGTACGAGCAGTACTTC. This sequence encodes CASSSRTLAEGYEQYF. Full variable domain (outside the CDR3, taken from reference TRBV11-3 and TRBJ2-7): EAGVVQSPRYKIIEKKQPVAFWCNPISGHNTLYWYLQNLGQGPELLIRYENEEAVDDSQLPKDRFSAERLKGVDSTLKIQPAELGDSAVYLCASSSRTLAEGYEQYFGPGTRLTVT.

In regard to this clonotype: The missing conserved phenylalanine or tryptophan at the end of this CDR3 makes a read error likely. This chain connects TRBV11-3 to TRBJ1-1; D is perhaps TRBD1 (5 bases). Germline CDR1 reads SGHNT; CDR2 reads YENEEA. V shed 8 bases and J shed 2 bases, with 9 bases lying between them. This CDR3 is built from 12 residues. The CDR3 region has the DNA TGTGCCAGCGAGGGGTTCAACACTGAAGCTTTCCTT. The encoded protein is CASEGFNTEAFL.

Many counts were recorded for this clonotype. This rearrangement joins TRBV20-1 to TRBJ1-6, with unresolved D. CDR1 is DFQATT, CDR2 SNEGSKA, per germline (reference sequence). Between the trimmed V and J ends, which lost 2 bases and 2 bases, there was a span of 13 bases. This CDR3 comprises 16 residues. This CDR3 reads CSARKDPGAYNSPLHF. The CDR3 bases are TGCAGTGCTAGAAAGGACCCCGGCGCCTATAATTCACCCCTCCACTTT.

Concerning this clonotype: The CDR3 does not end in the conserved phenylalanine or tryptophan, so this is likely a read error. The chain carries TRBV25-1 and TRBJ2-7, with no clear D. V was clipped by 6 bases and J by 3 bases, with 12 bases between them. The CDR3 spans 13 residues. Germline V gene sequence: CDR1 MGHDK, CDR2 SYGVNS. The CDR3 DNA sequence: TGTGCCAGCAGCGGCGGCAGGAGCTACGAGCAGTACCTC. This sequence encodes CASSGGRSYEQYL.

The table lists this clonotype with many counts. The chain combines TRBV20-1 with TRBJ2-7; D gene unclear. CDR1 and CDR2 from the germline V gene are DFQATT and SNEGSKA (reference sequence). The V gene lost 0 bases and the J gene lost 3 bases, with 15 bases spanning the gap. This CDR3 region has 15 residues. CDR3 in DNA: TGCAGTGCTAGAGATACAAGACTCCCCTACTACGAGCAGTACTTC. Translating it yields CSARDTRLPYYEQYF.

V usage is TRBV3-1 and J usage is TRBJ1-2, with 10 positions matching TRBD1. The CDR3 loop spans 15 amino acids. J gave up 6 bases and V 2 bases, and 6 bases lay outside the gene matches. Germline V gene data show CDR1 as LGHDT and CDR2 as YNNKEL (reference sequence). CDR3 in amino acids: CASSQSGTGAHGYTF. CDR3 DNA: TGTGCCAGCAGCCAAAGTGGGACAGGGGCCCATGGCTACACCTTC.

Ten or more counts support this clonotype. The chain is built from TRBV9 and TRBJ2-1; 8 bases fit TRBD1. The germline CDR1 and CDR2 sequences are SGDLS and YYNGEE. There are 16 residues in the CDR3. V gave up 1 base and J gave up 3 bases; unmatched junction bases: 6. CDR3 residues: CASSVSVDRGYNEQFF. CDR3 nucleotide sequence: TGTGCCAGCAGCGTATCGGTAGACAGGGGCTACAATGAGCAGTTCTTC.

This CDR3 reads CASSEPTGMGQPQHF. CDR3 DNA: TGCGCCAGCAGCGAACCGACAGGGATGGGTCAGCCCCAGCATTTT. The chain employs TRBV5-1 and TRBJ1-5, with 7 bases identical to TRBD1. Germline lookup yields CDR1 SGHRS and CDR2 YFSETQ. The V gene end was trimmed by 4 bases and the J gene end by 6 bases; junction bases not matched to a gene: 10. This CDR3 contains 15 residues.

Many counts were recorded for this clonotype. The chain carries TRBV5-8 and TRBJ1-4, with 8 nucleotides matching TRBD1. The V gene end was trimmed by 4 bases and the J gene end by 7 bases; junction bases not matched to a gene: 18. Germline V gene lookup returns CDR1 SGHTS and CDR2 YDEGEE. The length of the CDR3 is 18 residues. CDR3 loop: CASSTTDRVHQPGEKLFF. CDR3 nucleotides: TGTGCCAGCAGCACGACGGACAGGGTTCACCAGCCAGGTGAAAAACTGTTTTTT.

The chain joins TRBV24-1 to TRBJ2-1; 7 bases fit TRBD1. J lost 5 bases, V lost 5 bases, and 8 bases had no gene match. The CDR3 contains 15 residues. Germline CDR1 reads KGHDR; CDR2 reads SFDVKD. CDR3 sequence reads: CATSADRDTHNEQFF. The DNA of the CDR3 is TGTGCCACCAGTGCCGACAGGGACACCCACAATGAGCAGTTCTTC.

The table lists this clonotype with a count of one. The germline gene is not matched at one end of the junction; a read error may be the cause. The V call is TRBV10-3, the J call TRBJ2-7; the D gene could be TRBD1 or TRBD2 (5 bases each). The CDR3 spans 14 residues. CDR1 and CDR2 (germline): ENHRY, SYGVKD. The CDR3 region is CASSYSGQPYEQYF. As DNA, the CDR3 is TGTGCCAGCAGTTACTCGGGGCAACCATATGAGCAGTACTTC.

By its share, this clonotype is medium-sized. This chain links TRBV29-1 with TRBJ2-1, with D possibly being TRBD1 (6 bases). Germline V gives CDR1 SQVTM, CDR2 ANQGSEA. V was pared by 0 bases and J by 0 bases, with 12 bases between. CDR3 length: 16 residues. CDR3 bases: TGCAGCGTTGAAGATCCGACAGGAGACTCCTACAATGAGCAGTTCTTC. Translation gives CSVEDPTGDSYNEQFF.

This clonotype was counted ten times or more. V usage is TRBV12-3 or TRBV12-4 and J usage is TRBJ2-5, with 7 bases that match TRBD1. J lost 2 bases, V lost 8 bases, and 5 bases had no gene match. The CDR3 contains 13 residues. CDR3 sequence: CASGKGAQETQYF. CDR3 sequence (DNA): TGTGCCAGCGGAAAGGGGGCACAAGAGACCCAGTACTTC.

This clonotype was seen ten or more times. This rearrangement joins TRBV6-5 to TRBJ1-2; TRBD1 aligns across 8 bases. CDR1 is MNHEY, CDR2 SVGAGI, per germline. The CDR3 runs 13 residues. The V gene end was trimmed by 5 bases and the J gene end by 4 bases; junction bases not matched to a gene: 3. Written as DNA, the CDR3 is TGTGCCAGCAGTCCCACAGGGGGCTATGGCTACACCTTC. The encoded protein is CASSPTGGYGYTF.